This T cell receptor (beta chain) was recorded in a study of shared clonotypes between healthy human individuals. With 0 bases clipped from V and 5 bases from J, the junction kept 4 bases outside the gene matches. CDR3 size: 15 residues. Germline V gives CDR1 GTSNPN, CDR2 SVGIG (reference sequence). Data came from immunoSEQ multiplex PCR; TCRdb stores just in-frame clones and leaves some out. The sample lists approximately 2,300,000 clones; 92% were seen once. The rearrangement joins TRBV30 to TRBJ1-5; 10 bases fit TRBD1. The sample consisted of naive CD4+ T cells from PBMCs. Subset defined: CD45RA+ positively selected. This TCR derives from a man younger than 30 in good health. Some clones in this sample may be carry-over from other donors' samples. The CDR3 DNA reads TGTGCCTGGAGTGTCGGGACAGGGGATTATCAGCCCCAGCATTTT. Amino acid sequence: CAWSVGTGDYQPQHF. The full variable domain, its missing parts supplied by reference TRBV30 and TRBJ1-5, is SQTIHQWPATLVQPVGSPLSLECTVEGTSNPNLYWYRQAAGRGLQLLFYSVGIGQISSEVPQNLSASRPQDRQFILSSKKLLLSDSGFYLCAWSVGTGDYQPQHFGDGTRLSIL.